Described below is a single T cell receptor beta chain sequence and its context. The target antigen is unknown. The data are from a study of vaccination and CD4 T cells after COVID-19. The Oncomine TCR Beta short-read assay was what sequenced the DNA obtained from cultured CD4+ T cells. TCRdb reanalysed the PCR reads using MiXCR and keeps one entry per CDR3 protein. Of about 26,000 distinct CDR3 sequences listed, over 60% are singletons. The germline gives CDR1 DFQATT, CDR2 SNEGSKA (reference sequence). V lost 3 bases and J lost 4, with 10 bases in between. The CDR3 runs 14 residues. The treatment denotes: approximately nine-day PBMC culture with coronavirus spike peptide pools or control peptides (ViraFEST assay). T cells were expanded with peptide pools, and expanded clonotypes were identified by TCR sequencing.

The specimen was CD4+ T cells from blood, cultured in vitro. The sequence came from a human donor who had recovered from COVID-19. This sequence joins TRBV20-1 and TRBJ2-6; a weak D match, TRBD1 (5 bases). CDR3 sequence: CSASAGLGANVLTF. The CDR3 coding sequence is TGCAGTGCTAGTGCAGGGTTGGGGGCCAACGTCCTGACTTTC.